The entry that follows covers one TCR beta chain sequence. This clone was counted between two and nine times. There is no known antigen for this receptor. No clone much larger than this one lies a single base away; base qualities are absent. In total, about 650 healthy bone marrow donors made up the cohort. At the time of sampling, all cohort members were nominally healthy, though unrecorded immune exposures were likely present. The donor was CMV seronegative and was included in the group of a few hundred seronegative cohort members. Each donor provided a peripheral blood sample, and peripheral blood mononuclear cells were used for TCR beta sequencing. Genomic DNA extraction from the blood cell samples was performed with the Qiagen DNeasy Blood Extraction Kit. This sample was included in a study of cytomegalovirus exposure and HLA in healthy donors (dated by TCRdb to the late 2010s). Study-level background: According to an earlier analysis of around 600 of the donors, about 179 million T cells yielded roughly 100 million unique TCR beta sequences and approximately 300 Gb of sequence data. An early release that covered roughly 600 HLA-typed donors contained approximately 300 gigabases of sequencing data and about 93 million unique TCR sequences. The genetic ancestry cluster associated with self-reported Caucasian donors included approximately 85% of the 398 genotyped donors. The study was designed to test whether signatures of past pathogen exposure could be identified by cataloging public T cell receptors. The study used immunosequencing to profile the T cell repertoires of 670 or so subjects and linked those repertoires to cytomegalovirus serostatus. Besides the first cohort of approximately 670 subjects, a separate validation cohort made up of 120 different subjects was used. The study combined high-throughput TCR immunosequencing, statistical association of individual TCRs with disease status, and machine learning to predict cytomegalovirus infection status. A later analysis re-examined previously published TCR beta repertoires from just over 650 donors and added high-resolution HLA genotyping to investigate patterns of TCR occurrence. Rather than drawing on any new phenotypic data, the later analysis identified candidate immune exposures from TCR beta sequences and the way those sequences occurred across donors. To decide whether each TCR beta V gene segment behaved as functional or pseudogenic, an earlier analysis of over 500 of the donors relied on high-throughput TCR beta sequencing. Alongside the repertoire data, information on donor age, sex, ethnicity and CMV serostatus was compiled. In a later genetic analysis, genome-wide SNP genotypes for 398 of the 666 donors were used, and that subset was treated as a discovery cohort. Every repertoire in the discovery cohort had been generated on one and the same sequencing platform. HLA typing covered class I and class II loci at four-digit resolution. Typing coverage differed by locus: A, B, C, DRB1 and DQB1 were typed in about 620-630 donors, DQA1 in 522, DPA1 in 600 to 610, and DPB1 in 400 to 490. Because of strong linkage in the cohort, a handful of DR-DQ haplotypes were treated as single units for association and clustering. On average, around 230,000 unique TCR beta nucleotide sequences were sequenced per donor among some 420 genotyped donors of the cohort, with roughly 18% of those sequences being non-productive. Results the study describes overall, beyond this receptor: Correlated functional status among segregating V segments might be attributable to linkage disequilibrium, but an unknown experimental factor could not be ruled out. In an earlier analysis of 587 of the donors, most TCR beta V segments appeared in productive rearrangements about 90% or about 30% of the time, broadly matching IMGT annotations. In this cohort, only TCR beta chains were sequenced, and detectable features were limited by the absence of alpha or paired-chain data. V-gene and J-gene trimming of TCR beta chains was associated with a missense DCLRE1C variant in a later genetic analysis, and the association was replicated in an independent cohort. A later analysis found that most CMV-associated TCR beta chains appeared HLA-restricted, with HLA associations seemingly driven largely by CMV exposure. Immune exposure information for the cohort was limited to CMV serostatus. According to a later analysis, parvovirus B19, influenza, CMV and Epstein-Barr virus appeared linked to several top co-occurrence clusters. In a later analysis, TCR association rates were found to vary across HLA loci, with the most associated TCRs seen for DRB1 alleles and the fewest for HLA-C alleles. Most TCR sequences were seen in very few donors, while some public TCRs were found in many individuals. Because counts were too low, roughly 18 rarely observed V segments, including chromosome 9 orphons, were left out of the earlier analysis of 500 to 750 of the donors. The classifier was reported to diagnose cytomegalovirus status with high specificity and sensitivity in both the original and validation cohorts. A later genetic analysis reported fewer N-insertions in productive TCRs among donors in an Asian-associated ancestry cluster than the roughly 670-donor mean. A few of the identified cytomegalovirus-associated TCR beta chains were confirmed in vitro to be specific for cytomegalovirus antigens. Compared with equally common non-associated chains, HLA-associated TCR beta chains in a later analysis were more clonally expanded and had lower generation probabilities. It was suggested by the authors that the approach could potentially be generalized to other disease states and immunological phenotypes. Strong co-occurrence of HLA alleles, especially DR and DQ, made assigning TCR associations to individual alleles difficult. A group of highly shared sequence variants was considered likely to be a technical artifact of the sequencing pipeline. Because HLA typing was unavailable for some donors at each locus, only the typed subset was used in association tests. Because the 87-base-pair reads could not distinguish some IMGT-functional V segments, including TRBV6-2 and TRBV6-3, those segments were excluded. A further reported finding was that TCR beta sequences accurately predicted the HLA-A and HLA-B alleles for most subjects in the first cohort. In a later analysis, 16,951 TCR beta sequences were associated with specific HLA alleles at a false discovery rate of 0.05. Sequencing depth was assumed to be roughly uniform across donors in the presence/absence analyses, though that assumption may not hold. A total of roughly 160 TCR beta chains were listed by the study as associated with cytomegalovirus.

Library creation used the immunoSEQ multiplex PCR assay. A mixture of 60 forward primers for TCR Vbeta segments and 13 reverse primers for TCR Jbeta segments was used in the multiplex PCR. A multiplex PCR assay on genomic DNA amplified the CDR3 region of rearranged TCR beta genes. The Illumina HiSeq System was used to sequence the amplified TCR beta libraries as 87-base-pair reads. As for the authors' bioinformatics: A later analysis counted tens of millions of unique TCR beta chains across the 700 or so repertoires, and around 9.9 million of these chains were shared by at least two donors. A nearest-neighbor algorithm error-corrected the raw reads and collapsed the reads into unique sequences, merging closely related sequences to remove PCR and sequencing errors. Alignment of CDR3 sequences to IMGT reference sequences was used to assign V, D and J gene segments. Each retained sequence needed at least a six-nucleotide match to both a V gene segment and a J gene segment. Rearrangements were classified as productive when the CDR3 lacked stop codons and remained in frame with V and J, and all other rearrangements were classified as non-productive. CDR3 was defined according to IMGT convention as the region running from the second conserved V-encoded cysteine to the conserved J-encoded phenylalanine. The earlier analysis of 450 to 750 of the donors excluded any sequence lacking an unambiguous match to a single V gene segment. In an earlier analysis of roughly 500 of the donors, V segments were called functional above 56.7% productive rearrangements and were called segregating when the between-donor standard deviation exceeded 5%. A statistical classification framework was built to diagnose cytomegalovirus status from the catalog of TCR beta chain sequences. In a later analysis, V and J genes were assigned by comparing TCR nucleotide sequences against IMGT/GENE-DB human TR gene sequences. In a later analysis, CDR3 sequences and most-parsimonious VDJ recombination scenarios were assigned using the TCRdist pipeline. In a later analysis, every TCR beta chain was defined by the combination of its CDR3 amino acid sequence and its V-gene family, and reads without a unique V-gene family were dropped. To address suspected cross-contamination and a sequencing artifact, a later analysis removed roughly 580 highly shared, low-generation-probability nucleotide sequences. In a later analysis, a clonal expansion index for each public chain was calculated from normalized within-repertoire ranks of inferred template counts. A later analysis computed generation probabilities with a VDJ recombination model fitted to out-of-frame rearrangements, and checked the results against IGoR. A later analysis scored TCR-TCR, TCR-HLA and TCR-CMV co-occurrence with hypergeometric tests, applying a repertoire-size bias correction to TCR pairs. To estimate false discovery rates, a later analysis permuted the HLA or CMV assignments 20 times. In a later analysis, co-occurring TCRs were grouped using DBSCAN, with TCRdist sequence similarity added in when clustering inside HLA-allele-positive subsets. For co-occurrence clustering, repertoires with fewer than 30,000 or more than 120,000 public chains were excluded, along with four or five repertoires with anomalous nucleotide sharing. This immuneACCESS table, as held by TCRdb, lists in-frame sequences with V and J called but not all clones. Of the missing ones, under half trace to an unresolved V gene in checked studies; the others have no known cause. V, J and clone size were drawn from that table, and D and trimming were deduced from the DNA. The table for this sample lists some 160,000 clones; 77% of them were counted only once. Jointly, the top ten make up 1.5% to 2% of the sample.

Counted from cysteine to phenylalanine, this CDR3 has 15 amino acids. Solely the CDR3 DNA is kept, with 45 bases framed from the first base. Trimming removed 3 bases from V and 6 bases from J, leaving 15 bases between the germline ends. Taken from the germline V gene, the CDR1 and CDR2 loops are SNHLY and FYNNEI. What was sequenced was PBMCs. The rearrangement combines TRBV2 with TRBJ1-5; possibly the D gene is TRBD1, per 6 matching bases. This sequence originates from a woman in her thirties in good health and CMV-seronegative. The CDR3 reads CASSDSIRGSQPQHF. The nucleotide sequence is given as TGTGCCAGCAGTGACTCAATAAGGGGGAGTCAGCCCCAGCATTTT. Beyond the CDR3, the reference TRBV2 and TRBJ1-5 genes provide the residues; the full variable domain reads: EPEVTQTPSHQVTQMGQEVILRCVPISNHLYFYWYRQILGQKVEFLVSFYNNEISEKSEIFDDQFSVERPDGSNFTLKIRSTKLEDSAMYFCASSDSIRGSQPQHFGDGTRLSIL.